This T cell receptor (beta chain) appears in the sequencing data of a study of read filtering for tumor transcriptome and immune sequencing. Looking at the study overall: DNase treatment preceded whole-transcriptome library preparation.

The germline V gene encodes CDR1 SGHNT and CDR2 YENEEA. The CDR3 is 15 residues long. V was clipped by 4 bases and J by 1 base, with 11 bases between them. Notes on the study in general: This fraction held mixed bone marrow immune cells after CD138-negative sorting. IR-seq captured clonotypes deeper and more reliably than RNA-seq.

About this clonotype itself: Its target is unknown. Since a far larger clone is one base different, this is likely a read error. It is likely a read error, because the conserved phenylalanine at the end of the CDR3 is missing.

The library was built from about 400 ng RNA with molecular barcoded adaptors for alpha/delta and beta/gamma chains. TCRdb analysed the reads with MiXCR anew, one entry per CDR3 protein. The sample has 100,000 to 150,000 distinct CDR3 sequences; approximately 13% are singletons. Sampling of bone marrow took place during active disease in every patient. The origin of this receptor is a donor aged 40 or older with multiple myeloma. This rearrangement joins TRBV11-3 to TRBJ2-1, with D possibly TRBD1 on 6 matching bases. The specimen was a population of CD138-negative cells sorted from bone marrow. This chain's CDR3 is CASSSSQGSYNEQFL. In DNA, the CDR3 is TGTGCCAGCAGCTCGTCACAGGGATCCTACAATGAGCAGTTCCTC.